This T cell receptor (beta chain) is drawn from a study of control samples from healthy donors and cancer patients. This CDR3 contains 17 residues. Germline V lookup: CDR1 KGHDR, CDR2 SFDVKD. V was clipped by 3 bases and J by 2 bases; unmatched bases: 5. The data were produced by immunoSEQ multiplex PCR, yet TCRdb's version contains in-frame clones alone and is incomplete. This repertoire shows tens of thousands of clones, 80% to 95% found once; its top ten account for around 1.3%. The chain employs TRBV24-1 and TRBJ2-6; TRBD2 aligns across 8 bases. Sequenced: PBMCs. The TCR sequence derives from a woman aged 40 to 49 with lung cancer. The CDR3 coding sequence is TGTGCCACCAGTGATGGAGCGGGGGTCCCTGGGGCCAACGTCCTGACTTTC. Translated, it gives CATSDGAGVPGANVLTF.